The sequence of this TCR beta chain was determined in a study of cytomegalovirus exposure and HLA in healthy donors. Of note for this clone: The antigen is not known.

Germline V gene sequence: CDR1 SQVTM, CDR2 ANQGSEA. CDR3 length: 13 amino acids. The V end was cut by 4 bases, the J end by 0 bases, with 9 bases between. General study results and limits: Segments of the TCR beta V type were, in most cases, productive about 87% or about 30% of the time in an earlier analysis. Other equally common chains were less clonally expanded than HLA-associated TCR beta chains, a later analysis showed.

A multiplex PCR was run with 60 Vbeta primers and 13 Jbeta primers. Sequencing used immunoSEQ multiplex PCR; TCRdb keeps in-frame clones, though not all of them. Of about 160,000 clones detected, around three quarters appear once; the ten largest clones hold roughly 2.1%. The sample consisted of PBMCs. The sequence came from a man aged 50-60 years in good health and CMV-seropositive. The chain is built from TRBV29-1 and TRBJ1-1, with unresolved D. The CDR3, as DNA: TGCAGCGTTGTAGCGCAGATGAACACTGAAGCTTTCTTT. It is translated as CSVVAQMNTEAFF.